This T cell receptor (beta chain) was obtained from a study of TIL therapy for anti-PD-1-resistant metastatic lung cancer. The wider study: Median tumor PD-L1 proportion score was about 6.6%. Most patients had lung adenocarcinoma; a few tumors were EGFR-mutant, two ALK-rearranged; half smoked currently or formerly.

The V gene lost 0 bases and the J gene lost 9 bases, with 15 bases spanning the gap. The CDR3 is 14 amino acids. Germline CDR1 GTSNPN, CDR2 SVGIG (reference sequence). Indicated time point: pre-treatment sample, taken before nivolumab and TIL therapy. The tumor samples were excised metastases, mostly pleural nodules or supraclavicular lymph nodes. This was the immunoSEQ v3 assay. Survey-level samples got 2 million or so read pairs; deep-level samples got about 4.5-6.5 million. The data were produced by immunoSEQ multiplex PCR, yet TCRdb's version contains in-frame clones alone and is incomplete. The sample contains approximately 23,000 clones, about 60% of which appear only once.

This clonotype was obtained from a woman between 30 and 80 years old with non-small cell lung cancer. The sequences come from tumor tissue, collected at baseline. This chain uses TRBV30 with TRBJ1-5, with a weak D call TRBD1 (6 bases). In nucleotides, the CDR3 is TGTGCCTGGAGTGTACAGGGCACGGGGAGGCCCCAGCATTTT. Its translation is CAWSVQGTGRPQHF.